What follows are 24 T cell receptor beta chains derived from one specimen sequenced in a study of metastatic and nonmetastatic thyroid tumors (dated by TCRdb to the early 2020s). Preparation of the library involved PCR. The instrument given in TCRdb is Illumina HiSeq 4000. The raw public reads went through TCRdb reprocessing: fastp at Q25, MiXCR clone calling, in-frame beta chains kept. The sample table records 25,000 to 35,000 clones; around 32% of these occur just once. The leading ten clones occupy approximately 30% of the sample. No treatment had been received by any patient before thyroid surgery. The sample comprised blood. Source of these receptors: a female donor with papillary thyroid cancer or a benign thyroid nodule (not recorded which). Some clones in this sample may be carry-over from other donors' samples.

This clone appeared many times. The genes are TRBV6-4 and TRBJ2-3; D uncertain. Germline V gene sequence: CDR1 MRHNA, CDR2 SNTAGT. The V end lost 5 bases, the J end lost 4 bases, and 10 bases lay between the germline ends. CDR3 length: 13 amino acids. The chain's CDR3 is CASSTTESDTQYF. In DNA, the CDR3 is TGTGCCAGCAGTACGACTGAATCAGATACGCAGTATTTT.

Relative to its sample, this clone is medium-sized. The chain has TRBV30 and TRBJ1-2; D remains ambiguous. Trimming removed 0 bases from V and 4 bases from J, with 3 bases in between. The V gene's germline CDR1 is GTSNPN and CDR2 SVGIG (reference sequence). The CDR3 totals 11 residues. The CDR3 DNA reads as TGTGCCTGGAGTGTCTCCTATGGCTACACCTTC. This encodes CAWSVSYGYTF.

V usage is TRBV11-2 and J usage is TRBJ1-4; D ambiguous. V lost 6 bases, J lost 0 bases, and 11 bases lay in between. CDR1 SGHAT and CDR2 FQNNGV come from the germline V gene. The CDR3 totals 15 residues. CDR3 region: CASSNYQTTNEKLFF. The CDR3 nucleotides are TGTGCCAGCAGTAACTACCAAACAACTAATGAAAAACTGTTTTTT. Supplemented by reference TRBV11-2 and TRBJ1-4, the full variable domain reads EAGVAQSPRYKIIEKRQSVAFWCNPISGHATLYWYQQILGQGPKLLIQFQNNGVVDDSQLPKDRFSAERLKGVDSTLKIQPAKLEDSAVYLCASSNYQTTNEKLFFGSGTQLSVL.

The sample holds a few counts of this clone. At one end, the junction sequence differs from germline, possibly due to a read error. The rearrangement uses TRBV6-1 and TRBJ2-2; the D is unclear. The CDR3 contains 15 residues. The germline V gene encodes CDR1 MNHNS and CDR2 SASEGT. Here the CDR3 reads CSSPPRCPNTGELFF. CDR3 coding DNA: TGTTCCAGCCCCCCCCGATGTCCGAACACCGGGGAGCTGTTTTTT.

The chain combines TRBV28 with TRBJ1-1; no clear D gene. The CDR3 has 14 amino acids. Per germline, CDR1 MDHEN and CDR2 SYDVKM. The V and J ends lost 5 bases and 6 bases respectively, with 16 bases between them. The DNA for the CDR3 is TGTGCCAGCAGTCCCCCCGTGCGGATGGCTGAAGCTTTCTTT. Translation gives CASSPPVRMAEAFF.

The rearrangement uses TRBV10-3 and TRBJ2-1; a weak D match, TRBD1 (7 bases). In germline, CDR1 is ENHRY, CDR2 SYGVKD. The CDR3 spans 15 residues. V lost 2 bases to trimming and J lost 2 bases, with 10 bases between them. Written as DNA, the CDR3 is TGTGCCATCAGTGAGGGAGGGACAGCCTACAATGAGCAGTTCTTC. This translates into CAISEGGTAYNEQFF.

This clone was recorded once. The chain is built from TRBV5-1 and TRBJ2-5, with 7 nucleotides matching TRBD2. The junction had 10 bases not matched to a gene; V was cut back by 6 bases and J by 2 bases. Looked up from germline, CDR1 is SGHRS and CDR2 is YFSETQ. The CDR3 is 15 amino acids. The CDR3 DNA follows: TGCGCCAGCATGTGGGAGGGCGGGTTACAAGAGACCCAGTACTTC. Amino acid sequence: CASMWEGGLQETQYF. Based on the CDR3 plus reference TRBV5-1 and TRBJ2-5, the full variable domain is KAGVTQTPRYLIKTRGQQVTLSCSPISGHRSVSWYQQTPGQGLQFLFEYFSETQRNKGNFPGRFSGRQFSNSRSEMNVSTLELGDSALYLCASMWEGGLQETQYFGPGTRLLVL.

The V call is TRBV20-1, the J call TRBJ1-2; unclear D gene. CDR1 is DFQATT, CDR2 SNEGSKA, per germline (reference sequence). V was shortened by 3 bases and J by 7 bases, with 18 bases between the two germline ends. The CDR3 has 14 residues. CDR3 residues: CSASPAWQESGYTF. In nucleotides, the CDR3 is TGCAGTGCTAGCCCGGCGTGGCAAGAGAGTGGCTACACCTTC.

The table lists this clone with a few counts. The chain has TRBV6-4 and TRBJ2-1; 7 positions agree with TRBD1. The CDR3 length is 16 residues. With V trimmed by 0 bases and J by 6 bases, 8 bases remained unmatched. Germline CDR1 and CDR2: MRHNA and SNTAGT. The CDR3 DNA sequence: TGTGCCAGCAGTGACTCCCGTGAGGGGGCTCGCAATGAGCAGTTCTTC. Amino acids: CASSDSREGARNEQFF.

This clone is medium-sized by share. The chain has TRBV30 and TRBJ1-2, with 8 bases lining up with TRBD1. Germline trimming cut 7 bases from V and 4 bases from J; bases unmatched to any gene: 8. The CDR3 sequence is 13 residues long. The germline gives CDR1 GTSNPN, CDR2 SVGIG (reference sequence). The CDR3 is CASFEGQGYGYTF. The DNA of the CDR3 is TGTGCCTCGTTCGAAGGACAGGGCTATGGCTACACCTTC.

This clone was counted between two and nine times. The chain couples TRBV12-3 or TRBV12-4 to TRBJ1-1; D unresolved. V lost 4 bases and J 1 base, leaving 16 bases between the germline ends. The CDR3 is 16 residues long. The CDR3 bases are TGTGCCAGCAGTTGGCAGTCCTCAACGCAGAACACTGAAGCTTTCTTT. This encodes CASSWQSSTQNTEAFF.

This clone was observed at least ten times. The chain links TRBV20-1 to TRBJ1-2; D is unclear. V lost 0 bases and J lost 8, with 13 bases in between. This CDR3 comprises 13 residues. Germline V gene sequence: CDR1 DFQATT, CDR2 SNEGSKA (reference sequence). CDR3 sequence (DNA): TGCAGTGCTAGAGATCAACTGGCTAGGGGCTACACCTTC. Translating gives CSARDQLARGYTF.

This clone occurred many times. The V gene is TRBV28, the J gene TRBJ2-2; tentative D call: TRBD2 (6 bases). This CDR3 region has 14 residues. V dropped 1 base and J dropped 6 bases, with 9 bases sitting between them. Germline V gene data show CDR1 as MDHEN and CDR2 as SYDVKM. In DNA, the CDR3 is TGTGCCAGCAGTTTATCGCGGGACCCCGGGGAGCTGTTTTTT. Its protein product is CASSLSRDPGELFF.

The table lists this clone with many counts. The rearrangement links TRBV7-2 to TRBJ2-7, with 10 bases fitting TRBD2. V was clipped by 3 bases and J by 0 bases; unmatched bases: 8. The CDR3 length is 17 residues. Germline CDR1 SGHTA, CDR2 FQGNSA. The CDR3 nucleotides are TGTGCCAGCAGCTTTTTTTCGGCTAGCGGGAGCTCCTACGAGCAGTACTTC. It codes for CASSFFSASGSSYEQYF.

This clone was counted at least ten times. In DNA form, the CDR3 reads TGTGCCTCTCGCGGTAGGGGAATTGGGGCCAACGTCCTGACTTTC. Protein sequence: CASRGRGIGANVLTF. J is TRBJ2-6 and V is TRBV11-1, with a tentative D call TRBD1 (5 bases). CDR3 length: 15 residues. Germline V gene sequence: CDR1 SGHAT, CDR2 FQDESV (reference sequence). V was trimmed by 11 bases and J by 3 bases, leaving 17 bases between them.

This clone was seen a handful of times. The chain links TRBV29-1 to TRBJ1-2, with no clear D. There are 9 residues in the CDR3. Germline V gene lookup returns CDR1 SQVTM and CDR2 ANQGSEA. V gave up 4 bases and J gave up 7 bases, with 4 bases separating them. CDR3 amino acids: CSVGSGYTF. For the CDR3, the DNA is TGCAGCGTTGGATCTGGCTACACCTTC.

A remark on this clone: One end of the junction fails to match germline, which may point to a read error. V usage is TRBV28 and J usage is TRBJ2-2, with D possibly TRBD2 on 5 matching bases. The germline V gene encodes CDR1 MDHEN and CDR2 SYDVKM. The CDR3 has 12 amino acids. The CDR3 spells CASKRTTGEMFF. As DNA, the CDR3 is TGTGCCAGCAAGCGTACGACCGGGGAGATGTTTTTT.

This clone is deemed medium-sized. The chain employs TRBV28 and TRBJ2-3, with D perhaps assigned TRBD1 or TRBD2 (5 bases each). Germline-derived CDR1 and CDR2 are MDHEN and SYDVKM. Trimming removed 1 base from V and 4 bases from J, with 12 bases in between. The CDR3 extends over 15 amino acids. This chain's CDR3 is CASSLSGQGADTQYF. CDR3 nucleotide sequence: TGTGCCAGCAGTTTATCCGGGCAGGGAGCAGATACGCAGTATTTT.

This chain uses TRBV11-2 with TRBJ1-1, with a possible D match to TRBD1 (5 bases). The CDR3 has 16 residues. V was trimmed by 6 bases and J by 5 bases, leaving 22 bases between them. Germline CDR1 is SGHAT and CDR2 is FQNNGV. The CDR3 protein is CASSVRLGVMGTEAFF. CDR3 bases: TGTGCCAGCAGTGTCAGGTTGGGGGTAATGGGGACTGAAGCTTTCTTT.

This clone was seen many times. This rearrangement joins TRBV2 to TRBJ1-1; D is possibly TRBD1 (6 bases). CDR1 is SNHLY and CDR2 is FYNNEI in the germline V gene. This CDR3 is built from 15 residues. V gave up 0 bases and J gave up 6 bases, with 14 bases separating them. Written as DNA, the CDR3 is TGTGCCAGCAGTGAAGCCACAGGGTCTCATTCTGAAGCTTTCTTT. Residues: CASSEATGSHSEAFF.

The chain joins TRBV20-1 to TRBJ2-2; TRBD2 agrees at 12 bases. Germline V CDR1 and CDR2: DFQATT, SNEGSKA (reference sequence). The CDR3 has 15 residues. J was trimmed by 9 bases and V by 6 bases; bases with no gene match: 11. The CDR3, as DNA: TGCAGTGCGTCGCTAGCGGGAGGGATTACCTGGGAGCTGTTTTTT. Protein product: CSASLAGGITWELFF.

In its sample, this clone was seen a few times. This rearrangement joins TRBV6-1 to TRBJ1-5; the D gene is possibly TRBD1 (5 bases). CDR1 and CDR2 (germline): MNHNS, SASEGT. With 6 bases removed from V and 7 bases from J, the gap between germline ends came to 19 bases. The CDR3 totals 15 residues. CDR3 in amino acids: CASSRGTSKGQPQHF. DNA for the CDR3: TGTGCCAGCAGCCGCGGGACGTCAAAGGGGCAGCCCCAGCATTTT.

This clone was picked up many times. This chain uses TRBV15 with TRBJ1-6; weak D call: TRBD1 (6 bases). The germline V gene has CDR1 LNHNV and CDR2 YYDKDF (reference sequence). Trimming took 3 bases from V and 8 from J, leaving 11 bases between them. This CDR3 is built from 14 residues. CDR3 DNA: TGTGCCACCAGCAGGGGGGCCGTGGATTCACCCCTCCACTTT. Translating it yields CATSRGAVDSPLHF.

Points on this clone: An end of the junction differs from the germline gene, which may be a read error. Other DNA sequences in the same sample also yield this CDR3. The CDR3 DNA is TGCAGCGTGGTTTCGCTAGCGGGCCGCACAGATACACAGTATTTT. Residues: CSVVSLAGRTDTQYF. This chain uses TRBV29-1 with TRBJ2-3; 8 nucleotides agree with TRBD2. CDR3 size: 15 residues. The germline V gene has CDR1 SQVTM and CDR2 ANQGSEA.